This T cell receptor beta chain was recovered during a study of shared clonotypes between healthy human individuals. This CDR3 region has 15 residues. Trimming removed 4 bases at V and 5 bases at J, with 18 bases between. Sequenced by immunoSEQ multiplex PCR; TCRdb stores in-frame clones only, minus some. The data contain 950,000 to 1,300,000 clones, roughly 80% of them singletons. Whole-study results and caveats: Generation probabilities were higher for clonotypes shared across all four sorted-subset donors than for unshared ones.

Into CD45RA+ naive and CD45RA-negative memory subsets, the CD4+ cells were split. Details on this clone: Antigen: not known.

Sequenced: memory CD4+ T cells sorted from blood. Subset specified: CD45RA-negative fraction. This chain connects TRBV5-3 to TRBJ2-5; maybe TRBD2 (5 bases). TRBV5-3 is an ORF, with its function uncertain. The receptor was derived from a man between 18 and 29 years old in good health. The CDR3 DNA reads TGTGCCAGAAGCCCTGTCCGAGGGAGAGGGGAGACCCAGTACTTC. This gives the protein CARSPVRGRGETQYF.